This paragraph reports one T cell receptor (beta chain). This clonotype has a count of ten or more. The clone's antigen remains unknown. Base qualities were left out, and no much larger clone turns up one base away. V gives up 3 bases and J gives up 9 bases, and the segment between their germline ends measures 11 bases. The CDR3 measures 13 amino acids from cysteine to phenylalanine. This entry keeps only the CDR3 DNA: 39 bases, framed from base 1. CDR1 LGHNA and CDR2 YSLEER are derived from the germline V gene. The protocol used for the library was PCR. The data were produced on a NextSeq 500. Bulk TCR libraries were generated as previously described, with the TCR primers listed in Table S5 used. Total RNA was purified with the Qiagen AllPrep DNA/RNA kit. Before analysis, reads from multiple sequencing runs of one library were combined. The study's own analysis went as follows. Reads were retained only if the reads had an exact TCR constant sequence, and the retained reads were trimmed to 150 nt and grouped according to their 12-nt molecular barcodes. Reads inside each barcode group were sub-clustered using a 15% Levenshtein threshold, and a quality-weighted consensus sequence was constructed for each RNA molecule. Non-functional sequences were excluded, and lower-count sequences lying one edit away from another sequence were also excluded. Based on a fit of two negative binomial distributions, barcode sub-clusters having less than 20% of the maximum read count were discarded. The public reads were reprocessed in TCRdb via fastp at Q25 and MiXCR, keeping in-frame beta chains. For every CDR3 protein sequence, its rows merge into one entry that carries the most common genes and DNA. The V and J calls here are based on TCRdb, not the publication. In all, the sample holds some 320,000 distinct CDR3 sequences, and 24% of those were seen once. The ten most abundant clones make up roughly 0.7% of the sample.

The sample belongs to a study of molecular identifiers for immune sequencing clone quantification (dated by TCRdb to between 2017 and 2018). Turning to the overall study: For a replicate experiment, RNA from 20,000 or 100,000 naive CD8 T cells was divided into five aliquots, and four of the five aliquots were sequenced. This methods study used CD8 T cells to benchmark TCR RNA copy counting and molecular-identifier clustering-based TCR repertoire sequencing (MIDCIRS). Study-wide findings and limitations: Highly expanded clone sizes could be underestimated if identical TCR molecules share a barcode. Modeling indicated roughly 3.2 TCR RNA copies recovered per cell, compared with around 11 by digital PCR, which implies a capture efficiency of approximately 31%. The naive libraries included spiked-in Jurkat TCR RNA (roughly 11 copies' worth), and this RNA is not part of the donor repertoire. When barcode sub-clustering was left out, chimeric consensus sequences inflated TCR diversity, with chimeras reaching as high as 47%. In CMV-specific effector cells, clones with more than 20 RNA copies accounted for over 97% of molecules, whereas in naive cells such clones accounted for under 1%. Spiked-in Jurkat TCR RNA equal to a single cell's worth was reported to be detectable even within 1,100,000 naive CD8 T cells.

Libraries of naive CD8 T cells were built from anywhere between roughly 17,000 and 1,000,000 sorted cells, with 10%, 30% or 50% of the purified RNA used. On a BD FACSAria II, naive CD8 T cells were FACS-sorted as CD8+CD4-CCR7+CD45RA+ and collected into RLT Plus buffer. Detection sensitivity was tested by spiking Jurkat RNA equal to some 11 TCR copies' worth into samples containing about 20,000-1,100,000 naive CD8 T cells. Enrichment of CD8 T cells was performed with RosetteSep CD8+ T Cell Enrichment Cocktail and Ficoll-Paque, after which ACK red cell lysis was carried out. Input material: naive CD8+ T cells from blood, with Jurkat cell RNA spiked in. The cell subset or site label on this specimen signifies: FACS-sorted CD8+CD4-CCR7+CD45RA+ naive T cells. This TCR was recovered from a human donor in good health. Some libraries in this study had Jurkat cell RNA spiked in. The rearrangement combines TRBV4-3 with TRBJ1-4; TRBD1 is a weak D gene call, 5 bases matching. The CDR3 corresponds to CASSQGRWQKLFF. The nucleotides are TGCGCCAGCAGCCAGGGACGCTGGCAAAAACTGTTTTTT.